A selection of T cell receptor beta chains follows, all from one sample in a study of shared clonotypes between healthy human individuals. Profiled with immunoSEQ multiplex PCR; TCRdb holds only in-frame clones, not every one. The sample gives 450,000 to 500,000 clones, approximately 84% of which show up once; 12% is in the top ten. Sequenced material: PBMCs. All receptors come from a woman aged 40 to 50 in good health. Some clones in this sample may be carry-over from other donors' samples. Both conserved end residues are part of each CDR3. The order of the fields is J gene, D gene, clone size, V gene, CDR3 protein, CDR3 DNA. D genes are given only for firm matches. Size is omitted from some rows. Given values are once, few, many or a class for expanded clones.

j_gene: TRBJ2-4; d_gene: .; abundance: many; v_gene: TRBV29-1; CDR3aa: CSVESEWPKNIQYF; CDR3nt: TGCAGCGTTGAAAGTGAATGGCCCAAAAACATTCAGTACTTC
j_gene: TRBJ2-2; d_gene: .; abundance: .; v_gene: TRBV7-7; CDR3aa: CASRQGAGELFF; CDR3nt: TGTGCTAGCAGGCAGGGCGCCGGGGAGCTGTTTTTT
j_gene: TRBJ2-3; d_gene: TRBD1; abundance: many; v_gene: TRBV4-3; CDR3aa: CASSQGTGVDTQYF; CDR3nt: TGCGCCAGCAGCCAAGGGACAGGGGTAGATACGCAGTATTTT
j_gene: TRBJ1-1; d_gene: .; abundance: .; v_gene: TRBV14; CDR3aa: CASSQVFNTEAFF; CDR3nt: TGTGCCAGCAGCCAGGTGTTTAACACTGAAGCTTTCTTT
j_gene: TRBJ2-3; d_gene: .; abundance: .; v_gene: TRBV7-2; CDR3aa: CASSLVGGGSTDTQYF; CDR3nt: TGTGCCAGCAGCTTAGTTGGCGGCGGCAGCACAGATACGCAGTATTTT
j_gene: TRBJ2-5; d_gene: .; abundance: .; v_gene: TRBV7-8; CDR3aa: CASSFTGIQETQYF; CDR3nt: TGTGCCAGCAGTTTTACAGGTATCCAAGAGACCCAGTACTTC
j_gene: TRBJ1-2; d_gene: .; abundance: .; v_gene: TRBV5-6; CDR3aa: CASSLGDRFFYGYTF; CDR3nt: TGTGCCAGCAGCTTGGGGGACCGTTTTTTTTATGGCTACACCTTC
j_gene: TRBJ2-1; d_gene: TRBD2; abundance: few; v_gene: TRBV7-9; CDR3aa: CASSFSGSDYEQFF; CDR3nt: TGTGCCAGCAGCTTTAGCGGGAGTGACTATGAGCAGTTCTTC
j_gene: TRBJ2-1; d_gene: .; abundance: .; v_gene: TRBV11-3; CDR3aa: CASSLGSGGASYNEQFF; CDR3nt: TGTGCCAGCAGCTTAGGCTCCGGCGGAGCCTCCTACAATGAGCAGTTCTTC
j_gene: TRBJ1-2; d_gene: TRBD1; abundance: .; v_gene: TRBV29-1; CDR3aa: CSAGQDYGYTF; CDR3nt: TGCAGCGCTGGACAGGACTATGGCTACACCTTC
j_gene: TRBJ2-2; d_gene: .; abundance: .; v_gene: TRBV11-2; CDR3aa: CASSLFQFGVNTGELFF; CDR3nt: TGTGCCAGCAGCTTGTTTCAGTTCGGTGTGAACACCGGGGAGCTGTTTTTT
j_gene: TRBJ1-1; d_gene: .; abundance: .; v_gene: TRBV20-1; CDR3aa: CSASTGTEAFF; CDR3nt: TGCAGTGCTAGTACGGGCACTGAAGCTTTCTTT
j_gene: TRBJ2-1; d_gene: .; abundance: .; v_gene: TRBV9; CDR3aa: CASSVGQPSSYNEQFF; CDR3nt: TGTGCCAGCAGCGTAGGCCAGCCAAGCTCCTACAATGAGCAGTTCTTC
j_gene: TRBJ2-7; d_gene: .; abundance: .; v_gene: TRBV27; CDR3aa: CASRPLGLDLSSYEQYF; CDR3nt: TGTGCCAGCAGGCCTTTGGGACTCGACTTAAGCTCCTACGAGCAGTACTTC
j_gene: TRBJ2-7; d_gene: TRBD1; abundance: once; v_gene: TRBV5-1; CDR3aa: CASSLEGQSVGIEQYF; CDR3nt: TGCGCCAGCAGCTTGGAGGGACAGTCGGTTGGGATCGAGCAGTACTTC
j_gene: TRBJ2-2; d_gene: .; abundance: .; v_gene: TRBV28; CDR3aa: CASSSIRRAGELFF; CDR3nt: TGTGCCAGCAGTTCTATACGAAGGGCCGGGGAGCTGTTTTTT
j_gene: TRBJ1-5; d_gene: .; abundance: few; v_gene: TRBV7-8; CDR3aa: CASSLVADQPQHF; CDR3nt: TGTGCCAGCAGCTTAGTGGCTGATCAGCCCCAGCATTTT
j_gene: TRBJ2-7; d_gene: .; abundance: .; v_gene: TRBV9; CDR3aa: CASSETGTYSYEQYF; CDR3nt: TGTGCCAGCAGCGAGACCGGGACTTACTCCTACGAGCAGTACTTC
j_gene: TRBJ1-5; d_gene: .; abundance: .; v_gene: TRBV28; CDR3aa: CASRGYQPQHF; CDR3nt: TGTGCCAGCCGAGGATATCAGCCCCAGCATTTT
j_gene: TRBJ1-1; d_gene: .; abundance: once; v_gene: TRBV19; CDR3aa: CASSINLNTEAFF; CDR3nt: TGTGCCAGTAGTATAAATTTGAACACTGAAGCTTTCTTT
j_gene: TRBJ2-2; d_gene: .; abundance: .; v_gene: TRBV29-1; CDR3aa: CSVDTGSGELFF; CDR3nt: TGCAGCGTTGATACAGGGTCCGGGGAGCTGTTTTTT
j_gene: TRBJ2-7; d_gene: .; abundance: many; v_gene: TRBV5-1; CDR3aa: CASSLERGYEQYF; CDR3nt: TGCGCCAGCAGCTTGGAGAGAGGCTACGAGCAGTACTTC
j_gene: TRBJ2-6; d_gene: TRBD1; abundance: .; v_gene: TRBV2; CDR3aa: CASRGSYWDRNSGANVLTF; CDR3nt: TGTGCCAGCAGAGGCTCTTACTGGGACAGGAACTCTGGGGCCAACGTCCTGACTTTC
j_gene: TRBJ2-7; d_gene: .; abundance: .; v_gene: TRBV10-1; CDR3aa: CASSEGLQGHEQYF; CDR3nt: TGCGCCAGCAGTGAGGGTTTACAGGGACACGAGCAGTACTTC
j_gene: TRBJ2-1; d_gene: .; abundance: once; v_gene: TRBV29-1; CDR3aa: CSGQTPATEQFF; CDR3nt: TGCAGCGGCCAGACCCCCGCGACTGAGCAGTTCTTC